This TCR beta chain came from a study of long-term antiretroviral therapy in people with HIV (dated by TCRdb to about 2022). With regard to the full study: Collection of the earliest samples took place about a decade ahead of the 2015 WHO recommendation for immediate ART, at a time when ART was typically delayed until CD4 counts fell. This retrospective serial study examined whether starting ART and sustained HIV suppression were associated with changes in the composition and diversity of the TRB repertoire in peripheral blood. A total of fewer than 250 cryopreserved PBMC samples came from around 30 adults with confirmed HIV infection and were collected serially over a mean of roughly six years (range 1-12). Of the roughly 30 participants with HIV, about a dozen were female. Test extractions of a monoclonal T-cell line alongside 33 polyclonal samples showed no cross-contamination during QIAcube processing. The study at large found these results: Owing to limited PBMC availability, only the TCR beta chain was sequenced, without alpha chain pairing. Inferences about post-ART repertoire changes are limited because no data were available on ART adherence, viral resistance or therapy changes. Unsorted PBMC were profiled instead of sorted CD4+ and CD8+ T cells because pre-ART samples had limited cell numbers. Starting ART was linked to a significant rise in TRB diversity, yet even with long-term ART the diversity remained significantly lower than in transplant donor controls. The repertoire was dominated across all time points by expanded TRB clones identified before ART initiation, although this dominance was seen to fluctuate and to decrease in many PLHIV after ART. The samples span the years 2004 to 2017, and the ART regimens used at that time may not be as effective as current regimens. HIV repertoires had narrower CDR3 length ranges than controls, and the network structure suggested an antigen-experienced repertoire that shifted only slightly toward naive after ART.

Of note for this clone: The clone's antigen remains unknown. No base quality information exists; no much larger clone differs at one position.

Counted from cysteine to phenylalanine, this CDR3 has 16 amino acids. Only the CDR3 region is kept as DNA, spanning 48 bases read in frame from base 1. Trimming accounts for 6 bases at V and 6 bases at J, while the number of junction bases matched to no gene is 13. The CDR1 and CDR2 encoded by the germline V gene are SNHLY and FYNNEI. Sequencing of the TRB variable region was done with the immunoSEQ hsTCRB v3.0 assay at survey level resolution. The targeted TRB sequencing depth was roughly 40,000-55,000 T-cell genomes per sample. Pooled TRB libraries were sequenced on an Illumina MiSeq with a v3 150-cycle kit. Per the original workflow: Repertoire analysis was performed in R inside a reproducible Nextflow workflow that covered QC, data transformation and analysis. Custom analyses were implemented in LymphoSeq2, an R package for AIRR-Seq data exploration. A few samples yielding fewer than 5000 total TRB sequences were excluded, leaving 150 to 200 analyzed HIV repertoires. Among the 190 or so HIV repertoires that were kept, roughly 59 were collected before ART initiation and roughly 130 were collected after ART initiation. Repertoires were downsampled to 5000 TRB nucleotide sequences, with summary statistics averaged over 100 downsampling iterations. TRB sequences were retained for analysis only if CDR3 regions of at least seven amino acids were present. A Shannon entropy-derived clonality score and the Gini coefficient were used to measure diversity. In the repertoire networks, any two of the top 5000 CDR3 amino acid sequences were connected whenever the two sequences differed by an edit distance of one. GLIPH2 predicted antigen specificity groups and MHC restriction for TRB CDR3 amino acid sequences. Known CMV, EBV, HIV or tissue antigen associations were flagged by matching CDR3 amino acid sequences against VDJdb and McPAS-TCR. Pre-ART, post-ART and control groups were compared with Wilcoxon signed-rank tests and Holm-Bonferroni correction. Here the immuneACCESS table is served through TCRdb, limited to in-frame sequences with V and J called. Missing clones are a known gap in these copies; in checked studies unresolved V genes cover under half, and the rest lacks a known reason. The V and J calls and the clone size are those of that table, but D and trimming were determined from the DNA. The sample table holds approximately 26,000 clones, of which 70% to 80% were seen once. The ten largest clonotypes hold 9% to 10% of the sample.

Inclusion was restricted to participants for whom at least one PBMC sample before ART initiation and at least two post-ART samples were available. Treatment was received in the United States of America by all participants with HIV. Cryopreserved samples of about 0.95-10 million PBMC were thawed and washed before DNA extraction. At the time of the earliest PBMC sample for each participant with HIV, ages ranged from roughly 23 to 60 years. PBMC samples from each participant spanned 1-4 timepoints before ART initiation and 2-8 timepoints after ART initiation, with a median of 7 samples. For every participant, serial HIV viral load, CD4+ T-cell count, ART history and demographic data were obtained. A Qiagen kit on a QIAcube was used to extract genomic DNA from unsorted PBMC, with samples processed in batches of 12.

The V and J segments used are TRBV2 and TRBJ2-1, and 8 bases in between align with TRBD1. Sequencing was performed on unsorted PBMCs, taken 1.2 years after starting antiretroviral therapy. The TCR sequence derives from a woman between 40 and 55 years old with HIV. The nucleotide sequence is TGTGCCAGCAGATCGACAGGGGCGAACTCACTCAATGAGCAGTTCTTC. Translated, it reads CASRSTGANSLNEQFF.